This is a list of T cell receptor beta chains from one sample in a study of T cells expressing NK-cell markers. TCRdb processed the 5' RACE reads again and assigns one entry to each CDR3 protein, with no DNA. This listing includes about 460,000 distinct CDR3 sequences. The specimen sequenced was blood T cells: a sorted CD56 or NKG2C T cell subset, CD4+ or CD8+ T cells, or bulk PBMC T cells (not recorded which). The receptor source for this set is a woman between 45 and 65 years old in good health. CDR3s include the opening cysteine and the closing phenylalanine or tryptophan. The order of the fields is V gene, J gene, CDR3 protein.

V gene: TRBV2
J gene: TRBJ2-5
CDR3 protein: CASQTPGRDGGTQYF

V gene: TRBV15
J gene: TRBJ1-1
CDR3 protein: CATSRDTGSTEAFF

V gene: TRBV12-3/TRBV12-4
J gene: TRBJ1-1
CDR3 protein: CASNRGYENTEAFF

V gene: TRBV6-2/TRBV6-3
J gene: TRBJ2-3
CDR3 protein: CASSSSRRTDTQYF

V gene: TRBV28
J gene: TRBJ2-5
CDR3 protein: CASSLRQGWQETQYF

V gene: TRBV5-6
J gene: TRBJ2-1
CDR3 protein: CASSSTRLVQFF

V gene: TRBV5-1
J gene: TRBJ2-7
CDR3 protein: CASSFSRGIYEQYF

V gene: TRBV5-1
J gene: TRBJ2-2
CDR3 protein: CASSLGLWDTRPTGELFF

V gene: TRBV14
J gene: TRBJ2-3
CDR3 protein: CASSLLWAGDTQYF

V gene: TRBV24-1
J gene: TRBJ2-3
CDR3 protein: CATKTGDITDTQYF

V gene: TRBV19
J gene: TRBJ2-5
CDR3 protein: CASSVKRWETQYF

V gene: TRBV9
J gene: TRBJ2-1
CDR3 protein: CASSVLTAGPYNEQFF

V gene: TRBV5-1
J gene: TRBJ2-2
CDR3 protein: CASSLEGLMNTGELFF

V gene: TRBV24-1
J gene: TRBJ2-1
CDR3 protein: CATSDSQGYSSYNEQFF

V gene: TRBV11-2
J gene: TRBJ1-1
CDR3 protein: CASSLVSLRNTEAFF

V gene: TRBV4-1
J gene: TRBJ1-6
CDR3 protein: CASSQVPPGQGVSYNSPLHF

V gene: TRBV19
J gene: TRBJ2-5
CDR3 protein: CASTDNPGAETQYF